This T cell receptor (beta chain) was sequenced in a study of T cell repertoires in cytomegalovirus infection (dated by TCRdb to the late 2010s). As for the study more broadly: Donor HLA type was relevant to the analysis, as public TCR beta signatures indicated carriage of CMV infection together with the matching HLA type.

Spanning cysteine to phenylalanine, the CDR3 consists of 13 amino acids. The DNA shown is the 39-base CDR3, in frame from base 1. The V end loses 2 bases and the J end loses 7 bases, and a stretch of 11 bases separates them. The CDR1 and CDR2 encoded by the germline V gene are MDHEN and SYDVKM. General conclusions and limits of the study: The ex vivo response was dominated by HLA-C-restricted CMV-specific TCR beta clonotypes, and the single most frequent clonotype in two of eight donors was supplied by these HLA-C-restricted clonotypes. In both this cohort and an independent roughly 330-donor cohort, the cumulative frequency of public TCR beta family members distinguished carriers of CMV infection plus the relevant HLA type.

This clonotype has ten or more counts. It lacks a known antigen. No much larger clonotype is one base removed from it; base qualities were not supplied. The sequencer was an Illumina HiSeq 1500. TCRdb took the public reads, trimmed them with fastp at Q25, ran MiXCR for clone calling and kept in-frame beta chains. Records with the same CDR3 protein are collapsed into one entry carrying the most frequent genes and DNA. Within this sample are around 120,000 distinct CDR3 sequences, with roughly 9% of them counted one time only. The ten largest clones represent around a tenth of the sample. The specimen sequenced was PBMCs. The sequence came from a human donor in good health (CMV status not recorded). Some clones in this sample may be carry-over from other donors' samples. The chain joins TRBV28 to TRBJ1-1; the D gene is perhaps TRBD1, from 6 matching bases. The sequence in DNA is TGTGCCAGCAGTTTACCCGGACAGATTGAAGCTTTCTTT. Translated, this gives CASSLPGQIEAFF.